This TCR beta chain originates from a study of shared T cell receptors in the human thymus. Using immunoSEQ multiplex PCR, the repertoire was profiled, and TCRdb retains in-frame clones only, with some absent. The data show about 610,000 clones, roughly 88% seen once. Germline-derived CDR1 and CDR2 are SEHNR and FQNEAQ (reference sequence). V was clipped by 2 bases and J by 0 bases, with 11 bases between them. The CDR3 contains 17 residues. These sequences were also reported in another study, on human thymus T cells. That source notes: Immunologically healthy infants in Finland undergoing congenital heart defect surgery were the donors. The study used thymus tissue resected during corrective heart surgery. What appeared biased in thymic and blood repertoires was the usage of V and J genes. Thymic repertoires from unrelated individuals overlapped highly, related research reported.

The specimen was thymocytes. This chain joins TRBV7-9 and TRBJ2-6; TRBD1 is a possible D gene (5 bases). This clonotype originated in a boy under two years old with a congenital heart defect. CDR3 nucleotides: TGTGCCAGCAGCTTAATCAGGGTCTTCTCTGGGGCCAACGTCCTGACTTTC. This sequence encodes CASSLIRVFSGANVLTF.